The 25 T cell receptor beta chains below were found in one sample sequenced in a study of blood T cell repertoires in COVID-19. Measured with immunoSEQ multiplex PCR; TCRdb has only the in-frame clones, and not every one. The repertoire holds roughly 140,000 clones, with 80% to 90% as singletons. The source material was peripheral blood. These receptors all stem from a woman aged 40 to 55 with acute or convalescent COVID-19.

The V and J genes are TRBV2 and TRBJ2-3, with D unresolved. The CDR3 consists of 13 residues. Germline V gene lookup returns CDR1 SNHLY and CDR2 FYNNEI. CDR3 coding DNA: TGTTCTTGGCAGACTCATAGCACAGATACGCAGTATTTT. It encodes CSWQTHSTDTQYF.

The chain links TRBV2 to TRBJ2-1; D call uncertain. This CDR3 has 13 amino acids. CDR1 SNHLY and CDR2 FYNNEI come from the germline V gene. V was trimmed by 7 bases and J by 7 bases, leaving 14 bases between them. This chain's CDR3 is CASTHLNVNEQFF. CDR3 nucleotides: TGTGCCAGCACCCACTTGAACGTAAATGAGCAGTTCTTC.

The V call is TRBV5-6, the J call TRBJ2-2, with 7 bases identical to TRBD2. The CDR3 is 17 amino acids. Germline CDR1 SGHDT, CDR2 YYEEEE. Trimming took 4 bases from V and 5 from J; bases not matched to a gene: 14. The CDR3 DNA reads TGTGCCAGCAGCCCTTGGGAAGCGGGAAGTGGAACCGGGGAGCTGTTTTTT. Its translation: CASSPWEAGSGTGELFF.

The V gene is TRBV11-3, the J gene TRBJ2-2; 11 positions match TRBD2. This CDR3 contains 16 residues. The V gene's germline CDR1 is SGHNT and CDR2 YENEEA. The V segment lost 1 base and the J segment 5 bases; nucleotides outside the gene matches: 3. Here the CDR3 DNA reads TGTGCCAGCAGCTTAGGACTAGCGGGACAAACCGGGGAGCTGTTTTTT. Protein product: CASSLGLAGQTGELFF.

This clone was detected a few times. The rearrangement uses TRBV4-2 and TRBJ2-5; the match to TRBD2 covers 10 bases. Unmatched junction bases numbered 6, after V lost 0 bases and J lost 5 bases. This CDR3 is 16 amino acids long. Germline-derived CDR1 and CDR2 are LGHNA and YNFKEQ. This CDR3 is CASSQEKTSGSETQYF. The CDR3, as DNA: TGTGCCAGCAGCCAAGAAAAGACTAGCGGGTCGGAGACCCAGTACTTC.

The CDR3 reads CASSLKAGGPNEQFF. The CDR3 DNA is TGTGCCAGCAGCTTAAAGGCGGGGGGGCCGAATGAGCAGTTCTTC. The chain has TRBV7-3 and TRBJ2-1; 9 nucleotides match TRBD2. V was pared by 1 base and J by 7 bases, with 5 bases of the junction left unmatched. CDR1 is SGHTA and CDR2 is FQGTGA in the germline V gene. The CDR3 contains 15 residues.

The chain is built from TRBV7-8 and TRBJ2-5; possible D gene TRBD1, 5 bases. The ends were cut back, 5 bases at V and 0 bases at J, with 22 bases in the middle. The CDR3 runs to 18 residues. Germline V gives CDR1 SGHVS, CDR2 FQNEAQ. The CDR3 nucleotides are TGTGCCAGCAGCAAAGACAGACCGAAAACTTTGTACCAAGAGACCCAGTACTTC. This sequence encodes CASSKDRPKTLYQETQYF. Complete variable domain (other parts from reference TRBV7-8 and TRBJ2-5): GAGVSQSPRYKVAKRGQDVALRCDPISGHVSLFWYQQALGQGPEFLTYFQNEAQLDKSGLPSDRFFAERPEGSVSTLKIQRTQQEDSAVYLCASSKDRPKTLYQETQYFGPGTRLLVL.

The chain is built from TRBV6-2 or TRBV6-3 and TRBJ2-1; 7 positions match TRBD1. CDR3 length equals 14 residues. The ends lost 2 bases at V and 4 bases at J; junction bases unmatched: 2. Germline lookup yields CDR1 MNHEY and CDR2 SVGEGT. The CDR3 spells CASSYVTGYNEQFF. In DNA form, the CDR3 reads TGTGCCAGCAGTTACGTGACAGGGTACAATGAGCAGTTCTTC.

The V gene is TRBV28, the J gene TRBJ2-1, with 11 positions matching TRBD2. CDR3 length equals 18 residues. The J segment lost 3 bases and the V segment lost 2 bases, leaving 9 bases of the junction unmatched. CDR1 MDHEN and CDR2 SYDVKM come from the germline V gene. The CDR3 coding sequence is TGTGCCAGCAGTTTAAGGAGAGGGACTAGCGGCGACTACAATGAGCAGTTCTTC. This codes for CASSLRRGTSGDYNEQFF.

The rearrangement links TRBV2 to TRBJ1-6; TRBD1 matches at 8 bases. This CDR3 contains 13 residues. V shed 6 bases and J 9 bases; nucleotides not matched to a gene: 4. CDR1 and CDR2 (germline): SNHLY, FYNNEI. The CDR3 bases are TGTGCCAGCAGGGACAGGGAGGTTTCACCCCTCCACTTT. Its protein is CASRDREVSPLHF.

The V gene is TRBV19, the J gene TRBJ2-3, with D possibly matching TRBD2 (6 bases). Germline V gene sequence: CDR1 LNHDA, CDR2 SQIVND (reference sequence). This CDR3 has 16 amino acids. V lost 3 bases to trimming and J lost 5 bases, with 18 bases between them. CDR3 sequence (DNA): TGTGCCAGTAGTATTCAGGCAGGGAGGTTTGAAGATACGCAGTATTTT. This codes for CASSIQAGRFEDTQYF.

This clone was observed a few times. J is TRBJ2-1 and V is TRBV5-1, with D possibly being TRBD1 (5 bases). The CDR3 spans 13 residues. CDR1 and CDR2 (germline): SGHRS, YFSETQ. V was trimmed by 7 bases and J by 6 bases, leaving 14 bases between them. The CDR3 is CASGQGSSNEQFF. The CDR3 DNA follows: TGCGCCAGCGGGCAGGGAAGTAGCAATGAGCAGTTCTTC.

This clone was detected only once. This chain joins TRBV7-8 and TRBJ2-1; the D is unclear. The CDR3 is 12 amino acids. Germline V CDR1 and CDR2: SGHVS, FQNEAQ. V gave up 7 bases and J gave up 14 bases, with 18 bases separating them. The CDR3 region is CASNYSRLHKFF. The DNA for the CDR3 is TGTGCCAGCAACTATTCCCGACTCCATAAGTTCTTC.

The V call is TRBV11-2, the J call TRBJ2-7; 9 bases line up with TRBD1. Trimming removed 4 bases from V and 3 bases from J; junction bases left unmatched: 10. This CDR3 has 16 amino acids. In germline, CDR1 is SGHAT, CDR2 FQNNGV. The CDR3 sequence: CASSSLEGDRVYEQYF. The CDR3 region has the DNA TGTGCCAGCAGCTCACTAGAAGGGGACAGGGTCTACGAGCAGTACTTC.

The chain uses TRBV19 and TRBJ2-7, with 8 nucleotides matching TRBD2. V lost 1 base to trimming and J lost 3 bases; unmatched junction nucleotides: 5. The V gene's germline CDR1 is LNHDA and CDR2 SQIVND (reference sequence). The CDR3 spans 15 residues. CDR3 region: CASSIGLAGLYEQYF. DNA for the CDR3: TGTGCCAGTAGTATAGGCCTAGCGGGCCTCTACGAGCAGTACTTC.

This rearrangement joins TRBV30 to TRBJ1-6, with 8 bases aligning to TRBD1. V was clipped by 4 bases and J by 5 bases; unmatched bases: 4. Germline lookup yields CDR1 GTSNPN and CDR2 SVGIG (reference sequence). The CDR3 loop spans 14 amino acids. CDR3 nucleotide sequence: TGTGCCTGGACGGGACAGGCTAATAATTCACCCCTCCACTTT. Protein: CAWTGQANNSPLHF. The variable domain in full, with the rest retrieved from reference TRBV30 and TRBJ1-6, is SQTIHQWPATLVQPVGSPLSLECTVEGTSNPNLYWYRQAAGRGLQLLFYSVGIGQISSEVPQNLSASRPQDRQFILSSKKLLLSDSGFYLCAWTGQANNSPLHFGNGTRLTVT.

The CDR3 protein is CASSQAFGARNSPLHF. DNA for the CDR3: TGTGCCAGCAGCCAAGCCTTTGGGGCGCGTAATTCACCCCTCCACTTT. The V call is TRBV3-1 (or the pseudogene TRBV3-2), the J call TRBJ1-6; weak D call: TRBD1 (5 bases). CDR1 is LGHDT and CDR2 is YNNKEL in the germline V gene (reference sequence). V was trimmed by 1 base and J by 6 bases, leaving 13 bases between them. The CDR3 has 16 amino acids.

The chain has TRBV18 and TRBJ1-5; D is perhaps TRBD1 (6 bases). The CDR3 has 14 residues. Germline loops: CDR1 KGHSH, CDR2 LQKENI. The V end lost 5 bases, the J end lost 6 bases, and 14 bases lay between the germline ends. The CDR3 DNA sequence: TGTGCCAGCTCATCAGACAGGACATTTCAGCCCCAGCATTTT. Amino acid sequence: CASSSDRTFQPQHF.

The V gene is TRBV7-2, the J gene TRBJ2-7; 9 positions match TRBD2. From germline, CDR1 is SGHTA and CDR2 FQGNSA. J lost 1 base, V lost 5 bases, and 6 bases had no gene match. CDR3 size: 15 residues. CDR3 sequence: CASSIKREDSYEQYF. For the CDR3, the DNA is TGTGCCAGCAGCATTAAGCGGGAGGATTCCTACGAGCAGTACTTC.

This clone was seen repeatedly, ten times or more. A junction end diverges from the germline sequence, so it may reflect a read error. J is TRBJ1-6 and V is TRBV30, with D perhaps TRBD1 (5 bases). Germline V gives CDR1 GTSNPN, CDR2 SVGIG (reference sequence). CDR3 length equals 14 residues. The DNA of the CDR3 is TGTGCCTGGATCGGGGGGGTTGATAACTCACCCCTCCACTTT. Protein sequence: CAWIGGVDNSPLHF.

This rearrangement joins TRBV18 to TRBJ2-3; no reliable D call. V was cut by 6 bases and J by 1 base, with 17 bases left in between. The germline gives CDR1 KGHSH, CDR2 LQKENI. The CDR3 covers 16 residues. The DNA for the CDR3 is TGTGCCAGCTCCGGCGGTGGGTCTCCGGGCACAGATACGCAGTATTTT. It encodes CASSGGGSPGTDTQYF.

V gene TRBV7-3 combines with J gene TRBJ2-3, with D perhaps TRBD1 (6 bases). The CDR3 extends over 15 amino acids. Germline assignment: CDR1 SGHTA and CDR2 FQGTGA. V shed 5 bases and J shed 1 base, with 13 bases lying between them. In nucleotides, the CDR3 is TGTGCCAGCAGCCGAAGGGGGTCGGGCACAGATACGCAGTATTTT. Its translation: CASSRRGSGTDTQYF. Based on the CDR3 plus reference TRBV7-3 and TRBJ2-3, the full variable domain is GAGVSQTPSNKVTEKGKYVELRCDPISGHTALYWYRQSLGQGPEFLIYFQGTGAADDSGLPNDRFFAVRPEGSVSTLKIQRTERGDSAVYLCASSRRGSGTDTQYFGPGTRLTVL.

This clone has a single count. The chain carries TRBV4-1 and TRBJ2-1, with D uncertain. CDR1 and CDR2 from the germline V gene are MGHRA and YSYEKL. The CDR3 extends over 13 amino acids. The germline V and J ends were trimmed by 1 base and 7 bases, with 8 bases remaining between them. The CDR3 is CASSQGGPNEQFF. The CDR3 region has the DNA TGCGCCAGCAGCCAAGGAGGCCCTAATGAGCAGTTCTTC.

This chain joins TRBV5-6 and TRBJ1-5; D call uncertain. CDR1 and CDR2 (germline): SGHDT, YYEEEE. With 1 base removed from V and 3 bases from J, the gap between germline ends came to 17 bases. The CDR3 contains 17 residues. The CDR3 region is CASSLKTGSRANQPQHF. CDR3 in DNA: TGTGCCAGCAGCTTGAAAACGGGGAGTAGGGCCAATCAGCCCCAGCATTTT.

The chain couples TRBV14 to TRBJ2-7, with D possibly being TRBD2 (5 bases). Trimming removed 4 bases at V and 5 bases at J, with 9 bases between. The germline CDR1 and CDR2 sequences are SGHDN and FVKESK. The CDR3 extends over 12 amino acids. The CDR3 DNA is TGTGCCAGCAGCCGGACTCGGAACGAGCAGTACTTC. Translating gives CASSRTRNEQYF.